The sequence of this TCR beta chain was determined in a study of shared clonotypes between healthy human individuals. CDR3 length: 14 residues. The V end lost 0 bases, the J end lost 8 bases, and 13 bases lay between the germline ends. Germline V CDR1 and CDR2: SGHVS, FQNEAQ. Profiling relied on immunoSEQ multiplex PCR, and the TCRdb table lists in-frame clones only, not all of them. In the table there are fewer than 700,000 clones, 70% to 80% of which are singletons. The sequence came from a woman aged 35 to 49 in good health. Some clones in this sample may be carry-over from other donors' samples. Specimen: PBMCs. The rearrangement joins TRBV7-8 to TRBJ1-2, with D uncertain. DNA for the CDR3: TGTGCCAGCAGCTTAGCGGTGGCCACGAGAGGCTACACCTTC. This codes for CASSLAVATRGYTF. Complete variable domain (other parts from reference TRBV7-8 and TRBJ1-2): GAGVSQSPRYKVAKRGQDVALRCDPISGHVSLFWYQQALGQGPEFLTYFQNEAQLDKSGLPSDRFFAERPEGSVSTLKIQRTQQEDSAVYLCASSLAVATRGYTFGSGTRLTVV.